This T cell receptor beta chain comes out of a study of blood T cells in healthy people across ages. From germline, CDR1 is SEHNR and CDR2 FQNEAQ (reference sequence). The CDR3 contains 17 residues. Study findings and constraints: While age rose, TCR beta diversity per million T cells dropped in a roughly linear way.

They isolated at least 6 million PBMCs from each sample. The use of a sample-barcoded 5' primer and a J-beta primer mix characterized a second PCR of roughly 6 to 12 cycles. MiXCR was run by TCRdb on the 5' RACE reads, yielding one entry per CDR3 protein. The sample contains about 1.8 million distinct CDR3 sequences, roughly 52% of which appear only once. A word on this clonotype: Its target is unknown. An end of the junction differs from the germline gene, which may be a read error.

This chain links TRBV7-9 with TRBJ2-1, with D perhaps TRBD1 (5 bases). The end of the DNA fits TRBJ2-7 better, so the J call may be wrong. This TCR was recovered from a woman in her thirties or forties in good health. Sequenced sample: blood. The CDR3 loop reads CASSLGHGQILPNEQYF. The CDR3 DNA sequence: TGTGCCAGCAGTTTAGGCCACGGACAAATCTTACCCAATGAGCAGTACTTC.